The subject of this entry is one T cell receptor beta chain. Its antigen remains unidentified. Time point indicated: patch test 1, 2 weeks after DPC sensitization. The treatment is: therapeutic diphenylcyclopropenone sensitization with weekly scalp DPC. Each cDNA molecule in the library carried unique molecular identifiers. Each CDR3 protein gets one entry after TCRdb re-called the RACE reads with MiXCR. The sample includes tens of thousands of distinct CDR3 sequences, 9% to 12% seen only once; the top ten take about 1.4%. The data stem from a study of human T cells and chemical hapten exposure. On the study more broadly: On the upper back, patch tests were applied with 0.01% DPC and read at 6 days.

This CDR3 contains 14 residues. Trimming took 4 bases from V and 6 from J; bases not matched to a gene: 7. The germline V gene encodes CDR1 SGHRS and CDR2 YFSETQ. General study points: While controls formed fewer of them, expanded TCRs formed significantly more large CDR3 similarity clusters. Patch test score rose with PT1 expanded TCRs, significant at 8, 16, 32, not 4.

The chain uses TRBV5-1 and TRBJ2-1; 7 nucleotides line up with TRBD2. The TCR sequence derives from a woman aged 50 to 65 with alopecia areata. Some clones in this sample may be carry-over from other donors' samples. This material consisted of whole blood, taken in connection with sensitization to the hapten diphenylcyclopropenone (DPC). The CDR3 DNA is TGCGCCAGCAGCCCCCGAGGCGGGGGCAATGAGCAGTTCTTC. It codes for CASSPRGGGNEQFF. Using reference TRBV5-1 and TRBJ2-1 for the parts outside the CDR3, the full variable domain is KAGVTQTPRYLIKTRGQQVTLSCSPISGHRSVSWYQQTPGQGLQFLFEYFSETQRNKGNFPGRFSGRQFSNSRSEMNVSTLELGDSALYLCASSPRGGGNEQFFGPGTRLTVL.